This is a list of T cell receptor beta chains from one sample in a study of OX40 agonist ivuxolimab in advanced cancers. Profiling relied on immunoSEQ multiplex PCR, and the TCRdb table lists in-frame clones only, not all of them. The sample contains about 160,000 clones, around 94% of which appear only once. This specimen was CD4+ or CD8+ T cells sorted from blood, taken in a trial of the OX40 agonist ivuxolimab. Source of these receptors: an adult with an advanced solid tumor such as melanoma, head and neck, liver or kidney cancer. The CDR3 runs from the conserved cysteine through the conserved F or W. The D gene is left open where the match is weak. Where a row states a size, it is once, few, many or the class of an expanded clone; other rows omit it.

CDR3: CASSSETGGSGGYTF
DNA: TGTGCCAGCAGCTCAGAAACTGGAGGGTCTGGCGGCTACACCTTC
V: TRBV9
D: NA
J: TRBJ1-2
size: few

CDR3: CASSLAENTEAFF
DNA: TGTGCCAGCAGCTTGGCCGAGAACACTGAAGCTTTCTTT
V: TRBV11-1
D: NA
J: TRBJ1-1
size: NA

CDR3: CASSVSSVADTQYF
DNA: TGTGCCAGCAGCGTATCTAGCGTGGCAGATACGCAGTATTTT
V: TRBV9
D: NA
J: TRBJ2-3
size: NA

CDR3: CASSGQGLGGGNTIYF
DNA: TGCGCCAGCAGCGGACAGGGGCTAGGCGGTGGAAACACCATATATTTT
V: TRBV5-1
D: TRBD1
J: TRBJ1-3
size: NA

CDR3: CASSRTGTNYGYTF
DNA: TGTGCCAGCAGCCGGACAGGGACTAACTATGGCTACACCTTC
V: TRBV7-2
D: TRBD1
J: TRBJ1-2
size: NA

CDR3: CSAFSGNTIYF
DNA: TGCAGTGCTTTTTCTGGAAACACCATATATTTT
V: TRBV20-1
D: NA
J: TRBJ1-3
size: NA

CDR3: CASSLLSDTGELFF
DNA: TGTGCCAGCAGCTTGTTGTCTGACACCGGGGAGCTGTTTTTT
V: TRBV5-4
D: NA
J: TRBJ2-2
size: once

CDR3: CASSHIRGGPDTQYF
DNA: TGTGCCAGCAGCCATATCCGGGGGGGCCCAGATACGCAGTATTTT
V: TRBV14
D: TRBD2
J: TRBJ2-3
size: once

CDR3: CASSPSGGRETQYF
DNA: TGTGCCAGCAGCCCGAGCGGGGGGCGGGAGACCCAGTACTTC
V: TRBV7-3
D: TRBD2
J: TRBJ2-5
size: NA

CDR3: CASSPQQDSNQPQHF
DNA: TGTGCCAGCTCACCGCAACAGGATAGCAATCAGCCCCAGCATTTT
V: TRBV18
D: NA
J: TRBJ1-5
size: NA

CDR3: CASSLGQYYGYTF
DNA: TGTGCCAGCAGTCTCGGACAGTACTATGGCTACACCTTC
V: TRBV28
D: NA
J: TRBJ1-2
size: NA

CDR3: CASSQGGLSNQPQHF
DNA: TGCGCCAGCAGCCAAGGAGGGTTAAGCAATCAGCCCCAGCATTTT
V: TRBV4-3
D: NA
J: TRBJ1-5
size: once

CDR3: CASSNRRAGDGQETQYF
DNA: TGTGCCAGCTCCAACCGCCGGGCAGGGGATGGTCAAGAGACCCAGTACTTC
V: TRBV25-1
D: NA
J: TRBJ2-5
size: NA

CDR3: CASGRRYNEQFF
DNA: TGTGCCAGTGGGCGGAGATACAATGAGCAGTTCTTC
V: TRBV9
D: NA
J: TRBJ2-1
size: NA

CDR3: CASSPRHTIYF
DNA: TGTGCCAGCAGTCCCCGGCACACCATATATTTT
V: TRBV28
D: NA
J: TRBJ1-3
size: NA

CDR3: CASSSGQGGTPREFF
DNA: TGTGCCAGCAGCTCCGGACAGGGAGGCACCCCAAGGGAGTTCTTC
V: TRBV5-5
D: TRBD1
J: TRBJ2-1
size: NA

CDR3: CASSLYTLYSYEQYF
DNA: TGTGCCAGCAGCTTATACACCCTTTACTCCTACGAGCAGTACTTC
V: TRBV5-6
D: NA
J: TRBJ2-7
size: NA

CDR3: CASSLRILRDRNYEQYF
DNA: TGTGCCAGCAGCTTGAGAATATTACGGGACAGGAATTACGAGCAGTACTTC
V: TRBV5-5
D: TRBD1
J: TRBJ2-7
size: NA

CDR3: CASSLLGTEAFF
DNA: TGTGCCAGCAGCTTATTAGGGACTGAAGCTTTCTTT
V: TRBV7-9
D: NA
J: TRBJ1-1
size: NA

CDR3: CASKPGQGYEQYF
DNA: TGTGCCAGCAAGCCGGGACAGGGGTACGAGCAGTACTTC
V: TRBV6-1
D: TRBD1
J: TRBJ2-7
size: NA

CDR3: CASSSLGGYGYTF
DNA: TGTGCCAGCAGTTCCCTTGGGGGCTATGGCTACACCTTC
V: TRBV6-5
D: NA
J: TRBJ1-2
size: NA

CDR3: CASSQLGRGAYEQYF
DNA: TGCGCCAGCAGCCAGTTAGGCCGGGGGGCCTACGAGCAGTACTTC
V: TRBV5-1
D: TRBD2
J: TRBJ2-7
size: NA

CDR3: CASSQAPAGTGSRSEQFF
DNA: TGCGCCAGCAGCCAAGCCCCAGCCGGGACAGGGAGCCGGAGTGAGCAGTTCTTC
V: TRBV4-3
D: TRBD1
J: TRBJ2-1
size: NA

CDR3: CTSSQERAYNEQFF
DNA: TGCACCAGCAGCCAGGAGCGGGCCTACAATGAGCAGTTCTTC
V: TRBV1
D: NA
J: TRBJ2-1
size: NA

CDR3: CASSWTGGDTEAFF
DNA: TGTGCCAGCAGCTGGACAGGGGGAGACACTGAAGCTTTCTTT
V: TRBV11-2
D: TRBD1
J: TRBJ1-1
size: NA

CDR3: CASSRAPGYEQYF
DNA: TGTGCCAGCAGCCGGGCCCCGGGTTACGAGCAGTACTTC
V: TRBV28
D: NA
J: TRBJ2-7
size: NA

CDR3: CASSLEQIPLTEAFF
DNA: TGTGCCAGCAGCTTGGAACAGATCCCACTCACTGAAGCTTTCTTT
V: TRBV5-6
D: NA
J: TRBJ1-1
size: NA

CDR3: CASSPLSETQYF
DNA: TGTGCCAGCAGTCCCCTAAGTGAGACCCAGTACTTC
V: TRBV28
D: NA
J: TRBJ2-5
size: NA

CDR3: CATLPGANVLTF
DNA: TGTGCCACTCTCCCTGGGGCCAACGTCCTGACTTTC
V: TRBV6-6
D: NA
J: TRBJ2-6
size: NA

CDR3: CASSFLGTSYEQYF
DNA: TGTGCCAGTAGCTTTCTAGGGACATCCTACGAGCAGTACTTC
V: TRBV9
D: NA
J: TRBJ2-7
size: NA

CDR3: CASSPANTEAFF
DNA: TGTGCCAGCTCACCAGCGAACACTGAAGCTTTCTTT
V: TRBV18
D: NA
J: TRBJ1-1
size: once

CDR3: CASSVGSDLNTEAFF
DNA: TGTGCCAGCAGCGTGGGATCGGATCTGAACACTGAAGCTTTCTTT
V: TRBV9
D: NA
J: TRBJ1-1
size: NA

CDR3: CASSPRGEKTEAFF
DNA: TGTGCCAGCAGCCCGCGGGGGGAGAAGACTGAAGCTTTCTTT
V: TRBV7-2
D: NA
J: TRBJ1-1
size: NA

CDR3: CASSEEGRLNYGYTF
DNA: TGTGCCAGCAGTGAGGAGGGACGGTTGAACTATGGCTACACCTTC
V: TRBV2
D: NA
J: TRBJ1-2
size: NA

CDR3: CASSLAGGSGANVLTF
DNA: TGTGCCAGCAGCTTAGCAGGGGGCTCTGGGGCCAACGTCCTGACTTTC
V: TRBV7-3
D: TRBD1
J: TRBJ2-6
size: NA

CDR3: CASSQTQAGELFF
DNA: TGCGCCAGCAGTCAGACCCAAGCCGGGGAGCTGTTTTTT
V: TRBV23-1
D: NA
J: TRBJ2-2
size: once

CDR3: CASSVAPGGSYGYTF
DNA: TGTGCCAGCAGCGTAGCCCCGGGGGGGTCCTATGGCTACACCTTC
V: TRBV9
D: NA
J: TRBJ1-2
size: NA

CDR3: CASRAPGMVRNSPLHF
DNA: TGTGCAAGTCGCGCCCCCGGGATGGTACGAAATTCACCCCTCCACTTT
V: TRBV12-2
D: NA
J: TRBJ1-6
size: NA

CDR3: CASSPFEEDLKIGNTIYF
DNA: TGTGCCAGCTCACCATTCGAGGAGGACCTAAAAATAGGAAACACCATATATTTT
V: TRBV18
D: NA
J: TRBJ1-3
size: few

CDR3: CASNKGTGENGYTF
DNA: TGTGCCAGCAACAAGGGGACAGGGGAGAATGGCTACACCTTC
V: TRBV5-4
D: TRBD1
J: TRBJ1-2
size: NA

CDR3: CASKTDGGNEQYF
DNA: TGTGCCAGCAAAACCGACGGAGGGAACGAGCAGTACTTC
V: TRBV28
D: NA
J: TRBJ2-7
size: NA

CDR3: CASQSGGLTDTQYF
DNA: TGTGCCAGCCAAAGCGGGGGCCTCACAGATACGCAGTATTTT
V: TRBV6-6
D: TRBD2
J: TRBJ2-3
size: NA

CDR3: CASSLVSFGRRVVNEQFF
DNA: TGTGCCAGCAGCTTAGTCTCGTTTGGTCGCAGGGTAGTCAATGAGCAGTTCTTC
V: TRBV7-9
D: NA
J: TRBJ2-1
size: once

CDR3: CSVTRSGSSYNEQFF
DNA: TGCAGCGTAACAAGGTCGGGCTCGTCGTACAATGAGCAGTTCTTC
V: TRBV29-1
D: NA
J: TRBJ2-1
size: NA

CDR3: CASSLSKIQYF
DNA: TGTGCCAGCAGTTTGTCTAAAATACAGTACTTC
V: TRBV28
D: NA
J: TRBJ2-7
size: NA

CDR3: CASSPTTMPSYEQYF
DNA: TGTGCCAGCAGCCCAACTACAATGCCATCCTACGAGCAGTACTTC
V: TRBV9
D: NA
J: TRBJ2-7
size: NA

CDR3: CSVSLRAWARETQYF
DNA: TGCAGCGTTAGCCTCAGGGCGTGGGCACGAGAGACCCAGTACTTC
V: TRBV29-1
D: NA
J: TRBJ2-5
size: few

CDR3: CASSLSRYYGYTF
DNA: TGTGCCAGCAGTTTATCCAGGTACTATGGCTACACCTTC
V: TRBV28
D: NA
J: TRBJ1-2
size: NA

CDR3: CASGTVKLFF
DNA: TGTGCCAGCGGGACAGTAAAACTGTTTTTT
V: TRBV28
D: TRBD1
J: TRBJ1-4
size: NA

CDR3: CASSLFRQGGVNTEAFF
DNA: TGTGCCAGCAGTTTATTTCGGCAGGGGGGTGTCAACACTGAAGCTTTCTTT
V: TRBV27
D: TRBD1
J: TRBJ1-1
size: NA

CDR3: CASSLWTGGETQYF
DNA: TGCGCCAGCAGCTTGTGGACAGGGGGAGAGACCCAGTACTTC
V: TRBV5-1
D: TRBD1
J: TRBJ2-5
size: NA

CDR3: CASSYRTDTEAFF
DNA: TGTGCCAGCTCATATAGGACGGACACTGAAGCTTTCTTT
V: TRBV18
D: NA
J: TRBJ1-1
size: NA

CDR3: CASSAPGGYTF
DNA: TGCGCCAGCAGCGCCCCCGGTGGCTACACCTTC
V: TRBV9
D: NA
J: TRBJ1-2
size: NA

CDR3: CASSPDPIGANEQFF
DNA: TGTGCCAGCTCACCAGACCCCATTGGGGCCAATGAGCAGTTCTTC
V: TRBV18
D: NA
J: TRBJ2-1
size: few

CDR3: CASSDYMNTEAFF
DNA: TGTGCCAGCAGCGACTACATGAACACTGAAGCTTTCTTT
V: TRBV7-2
D: NA
J: TRBJ1-1
size: NA

CDR3: CASSFIGATNEKLFF
DNA: TGTGCCAGCAGCTTCATAGGAGCAACTAATGAAAAACTGTTTTTT
V: TRBV5-4
D: NA
J: TRBJ1-4
size: NA